This T cell receptor (beta chain) is drawn from a study of shared clonotypes between healthy human individuals. Across the study: For every donor, three CD4 naive, three CD4 memory, two CD8 naive and one CD8 memory plates were used. Study conclusions and caveats: Memory subsets had estimated richness that was generally smaller than that of naive subsets. With a handful of donors compared, around 5% of naive CD4 clonotypes were shared.

CDR1 SNHLY and CDR2 FYNNEI come from the germline V gene. V shed 3 bases, J shed 2 bases, and the junction held 9 bases outside the gene matches. The CDR3 is made up of 18 amino acids. Remarks on this clone: What it recognizes is unknown.

Splitting of each subset's genomic DNA was done evenly across several immunoSEQ plates. Profiled with immunoSEQ multiplex PCR; TCRdb holds only in-frame clones, not every one. The table has about 1,900,000 clones, roughly 94% seen once; the top ten hold 0.95% to 1.5%. The naive CD8 fraction comprised CD45RO-negative cells positively selected for CCR7 and excluded terminally differentiated effector memory CD45RA+ cells. The V gene is TRBV2, the J gene TRBJ2-3; 12 bases are a match to TRBD2. Sequencing was done on a sample of naive CD8+ T cells sorted from blood. The TCR originated in a man between 18 and 35 years old in good health. The chain's CDR3 is CASSEWLAGGRNTDTQYF. The CDR3 DNA is TGTGCCAGCAGTGAGTGGCTAGCGGGGGGGCGTAACACAGATACGCAGTATTTT.